This TCR beta chain stems from a study of blood T cells in healthy people across ages. Healthy individuals of Caucasian origin from Russia, aged about 6 to 100, served as donors. The CDR3 length is 17 residues. Germline V lookup: CDR1 ENHRY, CDR2 SYGVKD. The V and J ends lost 4 bases and 9 bases respectively, with 25 bases between them. The authors ran a second PCR of about 7 to 11 cycles using a sample-barcoded 5' primer and a J-beta primer mix. All cDNA molecules were each tagged by a template-switch adaptor with 12 random nucleotides. CDR3-containing paired-end reads numbering at least 2.5 million came from each sample. TCRdb recomputed calls from the 5' RACE reads with MiXCR, one row per CDR3 protein. The sample shows 700,000 to 900,000 distinct CDR3 sequences, approximately 53% of them seen only once.

This sequence originates from an elderly man in good health. The rearrangement joins TRBV10-3 to TRBJ2-1; D is undetermined. The specimen was blood. CDR3 DNA sequence: TGTGCCATCAGTGTGATGATCGCCGGCCAGGTGTTTGGTGAGCAGTTCTTC. Translated, it gives CAISVMIAGQVFGEQFF.